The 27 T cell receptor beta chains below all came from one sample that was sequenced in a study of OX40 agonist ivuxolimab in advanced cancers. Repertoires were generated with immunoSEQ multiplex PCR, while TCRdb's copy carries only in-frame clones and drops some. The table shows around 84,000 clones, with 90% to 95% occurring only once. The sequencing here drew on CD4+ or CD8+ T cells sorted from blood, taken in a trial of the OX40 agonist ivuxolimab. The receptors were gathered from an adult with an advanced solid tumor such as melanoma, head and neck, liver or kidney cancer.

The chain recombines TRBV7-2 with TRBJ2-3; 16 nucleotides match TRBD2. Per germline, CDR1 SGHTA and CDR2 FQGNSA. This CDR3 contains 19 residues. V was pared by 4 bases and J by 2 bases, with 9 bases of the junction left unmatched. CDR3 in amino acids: CASSSRPGLAGGYTDTQYF. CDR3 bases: TGTGCCAGCAGCTCACGCCCGGGACTAGCGGGAGGGTACACAGATACGCAGTATTTT.

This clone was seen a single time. CDR3 DNA: TGTGCCAGCAGCTCGTGGACTGAAGCTTTCTTT. Residues: CASSSWTEAFF. V gene TRBV21-1 combines with J gene TRBJ1-1. TRBV21-1 is a pseudogene locus. This CDR3 contains 11 residues.

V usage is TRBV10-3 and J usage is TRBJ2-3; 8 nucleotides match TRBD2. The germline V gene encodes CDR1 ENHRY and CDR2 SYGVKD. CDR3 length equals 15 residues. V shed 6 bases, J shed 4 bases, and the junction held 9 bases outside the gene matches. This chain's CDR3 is CAIRAGTSASDTQYF. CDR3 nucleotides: TGTGCCATCAGAGCCGGGACTAGTGCGTCAGATACGCAGTATTTT.

CDR3 residues: CASSLAGGFTDTQYF. The DNA for the CDR3 is TGTGCCAGCAGCTTAGCTGGGGGGTTCACAGATACGCAGTATTTT. This sequence joins TRBV11-2 and TRBJ2-3, with D tentatively TRBD2 (6 bases). CDR1 and CDR2 from the germline V gene are SGHAT and FQNNGV. The CDR3 totals 15 residues. V dropped 1 base and J dropped 2 bases, with 10 bases sitting between them.

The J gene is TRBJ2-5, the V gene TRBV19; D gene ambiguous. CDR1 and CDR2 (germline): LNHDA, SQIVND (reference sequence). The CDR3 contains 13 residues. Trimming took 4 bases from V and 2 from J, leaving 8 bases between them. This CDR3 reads CASSKLDQETQYF. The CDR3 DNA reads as TGTGCCAGTAGTAAGCTTGATCAAGAGACCCAGTACTTC.

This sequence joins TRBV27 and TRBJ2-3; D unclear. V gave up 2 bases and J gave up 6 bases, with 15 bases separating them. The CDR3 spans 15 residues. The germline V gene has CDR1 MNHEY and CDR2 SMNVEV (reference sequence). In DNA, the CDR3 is TGTGCCAGCAGTTTACGGGTAACCGGCGGCGATACGCAGTATTTT. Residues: CASSLRVTGGDTQYF.

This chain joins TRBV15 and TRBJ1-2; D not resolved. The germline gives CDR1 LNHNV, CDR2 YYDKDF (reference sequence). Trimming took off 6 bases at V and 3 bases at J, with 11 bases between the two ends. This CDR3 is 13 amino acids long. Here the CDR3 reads CATSKAADYGYTF. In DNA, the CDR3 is TGTGCCACCAGTAAGGCGGCGGACTATGGCTACACCTTC.

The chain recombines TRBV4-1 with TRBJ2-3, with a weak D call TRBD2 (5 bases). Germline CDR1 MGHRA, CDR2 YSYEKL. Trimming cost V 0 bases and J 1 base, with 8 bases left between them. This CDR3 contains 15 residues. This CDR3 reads CASSQDPSRTDTQYF. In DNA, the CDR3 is TGCGCCAGCAGCCAAGATCCTAGCCGCACAGATACGCAGTATTTT.

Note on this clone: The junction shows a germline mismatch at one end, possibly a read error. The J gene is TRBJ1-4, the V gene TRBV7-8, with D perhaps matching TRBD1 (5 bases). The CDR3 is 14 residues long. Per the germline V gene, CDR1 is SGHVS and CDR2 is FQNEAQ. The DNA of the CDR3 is TGTGCCAGCAGCCCAATTGGGACTAGTGAAAAACTGTTTTTT. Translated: CASSPIGTSEKLFF.

Here the CDR3 DNA reads TGTGCCATCCGGGACGGGACGGAGAATGAAAAACTGTTTTTT. It translates to CAIRDGTENEKLFF. The rearrangement joins TRBV10-3 to TRBJ1-4; the D gene is possibly TRBD1 (5 bases). The length of the CDR3 is 14 residues. Germline V gene sequence: CDR1 ENHRY, CDR2 SYGVKD. V dropped 8 bases and J dropped 5 bases, with 15 bases sitting between them.

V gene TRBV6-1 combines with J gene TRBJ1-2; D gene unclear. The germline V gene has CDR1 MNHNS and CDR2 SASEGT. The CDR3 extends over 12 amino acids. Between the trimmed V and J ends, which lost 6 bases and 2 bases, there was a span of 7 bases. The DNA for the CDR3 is TGTGCCAGCAGCGGACGGAACTATGGCTACACCTTC. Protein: CASSGRNYGYTF.

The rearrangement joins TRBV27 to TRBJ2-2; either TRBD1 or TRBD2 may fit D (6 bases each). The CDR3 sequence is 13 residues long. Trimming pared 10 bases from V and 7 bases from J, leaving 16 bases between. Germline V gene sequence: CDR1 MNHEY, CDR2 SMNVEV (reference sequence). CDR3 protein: CANRGGLGGELFF. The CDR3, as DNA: TGTGCCAACAGAGGGGGGCTCGGCGGGGAGCTGTTTTTT.

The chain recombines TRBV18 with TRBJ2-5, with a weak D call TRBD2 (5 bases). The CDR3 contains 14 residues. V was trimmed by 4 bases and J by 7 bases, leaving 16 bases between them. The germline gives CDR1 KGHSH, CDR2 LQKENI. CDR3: CASSLDPLAGTQYF. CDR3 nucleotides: TGTGCCAGCTCACTAGATCCCCTAGCTGGGACCCAGTACTTC.

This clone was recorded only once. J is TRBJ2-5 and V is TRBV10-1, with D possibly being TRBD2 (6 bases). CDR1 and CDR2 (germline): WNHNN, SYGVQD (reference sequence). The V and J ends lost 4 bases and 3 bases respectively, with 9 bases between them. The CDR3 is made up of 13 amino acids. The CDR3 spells CASSAGLEETQYF. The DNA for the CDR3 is TGCGCCAGCAGTGCGGGACTTGAAGAGACCCAGTACTTC.

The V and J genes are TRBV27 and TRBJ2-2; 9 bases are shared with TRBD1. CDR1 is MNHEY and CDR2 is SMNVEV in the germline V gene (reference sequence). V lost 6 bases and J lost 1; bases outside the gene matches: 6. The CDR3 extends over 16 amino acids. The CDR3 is CASRKQGARNTGELFF. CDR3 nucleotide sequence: TGTGCCAGCAGAAAACAGGGGGCGAGGAACACCGGGGAGCTGTTTTTT.

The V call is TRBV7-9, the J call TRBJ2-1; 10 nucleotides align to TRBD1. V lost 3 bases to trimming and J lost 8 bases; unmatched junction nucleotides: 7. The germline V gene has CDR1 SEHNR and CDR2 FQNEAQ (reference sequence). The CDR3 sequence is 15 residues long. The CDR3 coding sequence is TGTGCCAGCAGCTTCTCCGGGACAGGGGTGGATGAGCAGTTCTTC. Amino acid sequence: CASSFSGTGVDEQFF.

The CDR3 DNA sequence: TGTGCCAGCAGTCGGGACCACTCCTACGAGCAGTACTTC. The encoded protein is CASSRDHSYEQYF. The rearrangement links TRBV6-1 to TRBJ2-7; either TRBD1 or TRBD2 may supply D (5 bases each). This CDR3 region has 13 residues. Germline CDR1 is MNHNS and CDR2 is SASEGT. Trimming cost V 5 bases and J 0 bases, with 8 bases left between them.

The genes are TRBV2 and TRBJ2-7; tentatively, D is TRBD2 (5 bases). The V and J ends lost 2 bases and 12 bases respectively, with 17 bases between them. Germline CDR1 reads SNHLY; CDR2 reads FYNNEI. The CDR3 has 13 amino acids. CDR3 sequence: CASSELDGSLLYF. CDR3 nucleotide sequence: TGTGCCAGCAGTGAACTGGATGGGAGCCTGTTGTACTTC.

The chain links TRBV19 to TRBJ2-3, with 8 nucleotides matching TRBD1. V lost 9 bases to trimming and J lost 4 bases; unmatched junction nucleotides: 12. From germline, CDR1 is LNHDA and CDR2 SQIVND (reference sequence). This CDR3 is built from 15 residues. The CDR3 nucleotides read TGTGCCAGCTCGCCCTCAGGGGGCCTGGCAGATACGCAGTATTTT. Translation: CASSPSGGLADTQYF.

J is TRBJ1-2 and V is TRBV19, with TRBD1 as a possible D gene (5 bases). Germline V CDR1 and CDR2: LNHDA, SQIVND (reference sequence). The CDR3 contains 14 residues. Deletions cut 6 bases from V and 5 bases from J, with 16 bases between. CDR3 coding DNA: TGTGCCAGTAGGCCCTCACAGGTGGGGTATGGCTACACCTTC. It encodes CASRPSQVGYGYTF.

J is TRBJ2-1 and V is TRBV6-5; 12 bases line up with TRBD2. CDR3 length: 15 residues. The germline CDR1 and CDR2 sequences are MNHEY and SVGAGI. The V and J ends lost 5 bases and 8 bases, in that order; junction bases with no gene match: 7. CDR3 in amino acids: CASSPLAGGRHEQFF. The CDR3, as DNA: TGTGCCAGCAGTCCTCTAGCGGGGGGGCGTCATGAGCAGTTCTTC.

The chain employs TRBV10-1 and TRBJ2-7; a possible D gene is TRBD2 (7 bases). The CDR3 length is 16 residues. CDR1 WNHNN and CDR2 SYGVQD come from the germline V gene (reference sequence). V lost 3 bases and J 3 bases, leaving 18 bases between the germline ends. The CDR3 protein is CASSDLDSGARYEQYF. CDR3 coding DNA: TGCGCCAGCAGTGACCTGGACAGCGGGGCTCGCTACGAGCAGTACTTC.

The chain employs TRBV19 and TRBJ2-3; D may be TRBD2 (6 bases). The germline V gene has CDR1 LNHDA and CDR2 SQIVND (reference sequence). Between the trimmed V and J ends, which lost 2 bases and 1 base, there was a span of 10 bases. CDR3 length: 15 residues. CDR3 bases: TGTGCCAGTAGTATACTAGGGGAGGGCACAGATACGCAGTATTTT. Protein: CASSILGEGTDTQYF.

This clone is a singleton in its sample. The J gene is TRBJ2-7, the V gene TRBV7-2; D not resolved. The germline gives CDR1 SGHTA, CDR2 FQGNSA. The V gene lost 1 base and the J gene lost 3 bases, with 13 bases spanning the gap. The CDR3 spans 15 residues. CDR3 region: CASSLGWLANYEQYF. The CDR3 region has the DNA TGTGCCAGCAGCTTAGGGTGGCTGGCGAACTACGAGCAGTACTTC.

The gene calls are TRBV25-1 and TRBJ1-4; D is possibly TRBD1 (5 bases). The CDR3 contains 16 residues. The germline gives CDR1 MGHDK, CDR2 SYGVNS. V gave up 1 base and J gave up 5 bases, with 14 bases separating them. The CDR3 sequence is CASSESGWEGNEKLFF. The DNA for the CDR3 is TGTGCCAGCAGTGAATCAGGCTGGGAGGGGAATGAAAAACTGTTTTTT.

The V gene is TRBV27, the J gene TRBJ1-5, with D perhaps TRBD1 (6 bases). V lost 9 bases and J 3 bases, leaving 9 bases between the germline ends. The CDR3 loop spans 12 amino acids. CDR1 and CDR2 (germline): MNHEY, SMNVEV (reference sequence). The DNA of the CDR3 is TGTGCCAGTTCAGGGGACAATCAGCCCCAGCATTTT. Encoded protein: CASSGDNQPQHF.

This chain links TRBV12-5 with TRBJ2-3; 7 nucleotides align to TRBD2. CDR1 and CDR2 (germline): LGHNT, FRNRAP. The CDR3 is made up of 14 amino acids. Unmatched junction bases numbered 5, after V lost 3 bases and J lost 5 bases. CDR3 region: CASGLSGVEDTQYF. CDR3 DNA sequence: TGTGCTAGTGGTTTAAGCGGGGTTGAAGATACGCAGTATTTT.